Included here is one T cell receptor (beta chain) sequence, with context. This clone came up many times. Its cognate antigen has yet to be identified. A read error may account for a junction end that differs from germline. The sample belongs to a study of metastatic and nonmetastatic thyroid tumors (dated by TCRdb to between 2020 and 2021). Background for the entire study: Repertoires from peripheral blood and from tumor or nodule tissue samples of malignant and benign thyroid patients were compared. The study at large found these results: TCR beta diversity was reported as significantly higher in malignant tumors than in benign nodules, in both blood and tumor samples.

According to the germline V gene, CDR1 reads SQVTM and CDR2 reads ANQGSEA. From the cysteine up to the phenylalanine, the CDR3 has a length of 14 residues. Here the CDR3 DNA is all that survives: 42 bases in frame from base 1. Libraries were prepared through PCR. This sample was sequenced with an Illumina HiSeq 4000. The TCR beta-chain CDR3 region of each patient was profiled by high-throughput sequencing. On the authors' methods: A classifier to discriminate distant-metastatic papillary thyroid cancer patients was built from CDR3 differences across clinicopathological groups. Repertoire diversity was assessed with the Shannon index, and tumor-blood repertoire similarity with the Morisita-Horn index. TCRdb reran the public reads through fastp at Q25 and MiXCR, keeping productive beta chains. For this entry, the V and J calls and clone size follow TCRdb and not the study's own pipeline. In this sample the table shows approximately 15,000 clones, 24% of which occur a single time. The ten largest clonotypes hold over 7.5% of the sample.

No treatment had been received by any patient before thyroid surgery. Patient clinical samples collected from 2012 to 2018 were retrospectively analysed using T-cell receptor beta sequencing. The receptor's source is a female donor with papillary thyroid cancer or a benign thyroid nodule (not recorded which). Some clones in this sample may be carry-over from other donors' samples. The sequenced sample was tumor tissue. The rearranged chain carries TRBV29-1 and TRBJ2-7; TRBD2 aligns with 10 central bases. The CDR3 reads as follows: CSVGRLAGSNEQYF. DNA sequence: TGCAGCGTTGGCCGACTAGCGGGCTCCAACGAGCAGTACTTC.